Listed below are T cell receptor beta chains from one sample, sequenced in a study of blood T cells in healthy people across ages. TCRdb recomputed calls from the 5' RACE reads with MiXCR, one row per CDR3 protein. Among 1.8 million or so distinct CDR3 sequences, roughly 43% were seen once, and the ten largest hold about 21%. Sequencing was performed on blood. The receptors here all came from a human donor in good health. Both conserved end residues are part of each CDR3. A D gene is named only where the DNA matches it firmly. Rows may omit the clone size; those that give it use once, few, many or a size class.

j_gene: TRBJ1-2; v_gene: TRBV4-3; abundance: few; d_gene: -; CDR3nt: TGCGCCAGCAGCCAAGATGTTGGGGACTATGGCTACACCTTC; CDR3aa: CASSQDVGDYGYTF
j_gene: TRBJ1-2; v_gene: TRBV29-1; abundance: -; d_gene: -; CDR3nt: TGCAGCGTTGATCCTTCTTCACAGGGATTCTATGGCTACACCTTC; CDR3aa: CSVDPSSQGFYGYTF
j_gene: TRBJ1-2; v_gene: TRBV12-3/TRBV12-4; abundance: -; d_gene: -; CDR3nt: TGTGCCAGCAGTCTCCGGGCATATAACTATGGCTACACCTTC; CDR3aa: CASSLRAYNYGYTF
j_gene: TRBJ2-7; v_gene: TRBV7-8; abundance: -; d_gene: -; CDR3nt: TGTGCCAGCAGCTTAGCCGTTGGACCGACCTACGAGCAGTACTTC; CDR3aa: CASSLAVGPTYEQYF
j_gene: TRBJ2-3; v_gene: TRBV6-5; abundance: few; d_gene: -; CDR3nt: TGTGCCAGCAGTTACGGTGTGGGGATCGGTACGCAGTATTTT; CDR3aa: CASSYGVGIGTQYF
j_gene: TRBJ2-1; v_gene: TRBV29-1; abundance: few; d_gene: -; CDR3nt: TGCAGCGTTACCAAGACACCGAGCTCCTACAATGAGCAGTTCTTC; CDR3aa: CSVTKTPSSYNEQFF
j_gene: TRBJ2-5; v_gene: TRBV6-1; abundance: many; d_gene: -; CDR3nt: TGTGCCAGCAGTGAATCGCCGGGGTTTGTGGAGACCCAGTACTTC; CDR3aa: CASSESPGFVETQYF
j_gene: TRBJ2-7; v_gene: TRBV20-1; abundance: -; d_gene: -; CDR3nt: TGCAGTGCTAGAGATCGGCGGGGAGGCTGGGAGCAGTACTTC; CDR3aa: CSARDRRGGWEQYF
j_gene: TRBJ2-3; v_gene: TRBV13; abundance: -; d_gene: TRBD1; CDR3nt: TGTGCCAGCAGCCCAGCCGACAGGGGTCCATGGCAGTATTTT; CDR3aa: CASSPADRGPWQYF
j_gene: TRBJ1-2; v_gene: TRBV27; abundance: few; d_gene: TRBD1; CDR3nt: TGTGCCAGCAGTTTAAGGGCCGGGACAGAAACTGGCTACACCTTC; CDR3aa: CASSLRAGTETGYTF
j_gene: TRBJ1-5; v_gene: TRBV2; abundance: -; d_gene: -; CDR3nt: TGTGCCAGCAGTGAGGGACCTGGTTTTCAACCCCAGCATTTT; CDR3aa: CASSEGPGFQPQHF
j_gene: TRBJ2-7; v_gene: TRBV5-1; abundance: many; d_gene: -; CDR3nt: TGCGCCAGCAGCCTGGGTGGGTCAAACGAGCAGTACTTC; CDR3aa: CASSLGGSNEQYF
j_gene: TRBJ1-1; v_gene: TRBV20-1; abundance: -; d_gene: -; CDR3nt: TGCAGTACTAGAGTCCCGGACACTGAAGCTTTCTTT; CDR3aa: CSTRVPDTEAFF
j_gene: TRBJ2-1; v_gene: TRBV10-2; abundance: few; d_gene: -; CDR3nt: TGCGCCGGCAGTGAGCACAATGAGCAGTTCTTC; CDR3aa: CAGSEHNEQFF
j_gene: TRBJ2-1; v_gene: TRBV6-5; abundance: many; d_gene: TRBD1; CDR3nt: TGTGCCAGCAGTTCCGGGACAGGGATCTACAATGAGCAGTTCTTC; CDR3aa: CASSSGTGIYNEQFF
j_gene: TRBJ1-1; v_gene: TRBV11-2; abundance: -; d_gene: -; CDR3nt: TGTGCCAGCAGCCTCACCGGGGGGTTAGGCGGCACTGAAGCTTTCTTT; CDR3aa: CASSLTGGLGGTEAFF
j_gene: TRBJ1-5; v_gene: TRBV9; abundance: few; d_gene: -; CDR3nt: TGTGCCAGCAGCGACGGGGTCCACCAGCCCCAGCATTTT; CDR3aa: CASSDGVHQPQHF
j_gene: TRBJ2-1; v_gene: TRBV10-2; abundance: -; d_gene: -; CDR3nt: TGCGCCAGCACATACCACAGGGACCGTTACAATGAGCAGTTCTTC; CDR3aa: CASTYHRDRYNEQFF
j_gene: TRBJ2-5; v_gene: TRBV6-2/TRBV6-3; abundance: -; d_gene: -; CDR3nt: TGTGCCAGCAGCTCCAGACAGGTTCAACGGCAAGAGACCCAGTACTTC; CDR3aa: CASSSRQVQRQETQYF
j_gene: TRBJ2-7; v_gene: TRBV3-1; abundance: few; d_gene: -; CDR3nt: TGTGCCAGCAGCATCCGGACAGTCTCCTACGAGCAGTACTTC; CDR3aa: CASSIRTVSYEQYF
j_gene: TRBJ1-2; v_gene: TRBV4-2; abundance: once; d_gene: -; CDR3nt: TGTGCCAGCAGCCAAGATGGGACGCGACGGCTCTATGGCTACACCTTC; CDR3aa: CASSQDGTRRLYGYTF
j_gene: TRBJ2-4; v_gene: TRBV20-1; abundance: few; d_gene: -; CDR3nt: TGCAGTGCTAGCTTCCTAGGCAGGGATTGGGCTCTAGCCAAAAACATTCAGTACTTC; CDR3aa: CSASFLGRDWALAKNIQYF
j_gene: TRBJ2-4; v_gene: TRBV30; abundance: -; d_gene: -; CDR3nt: TGTGCCTGGAGTGCCCTCCAGGGAGAGAACATTCAGTACTTC; CDR3aa: CAWSALQGENIQYF
j_gene: TRBJ2-6; v_gene: TRBV2; abundance: -; d_gene: -; CDR3nt: TGTGCCAGCAGGAGCGGCACCTCTGGGGCCAACGTCCTGACTTTC; CDR3aa: CASRSGTSGANVLTF
j_gene: TRBJ2-7; v_gene: TRBV30; abundance: -; d_gene: TRBD1; CDR3nt: TGTGCCTGGAGGGGACAGGGGGCCTTCGAGCAGTACTTC; CDR3aa: CAWRGQGAFEQYF
j_gene: TRBJ2-2; v_gene: TRBV12-3/TRBV12-4; abundance: -; d_gene: TRBD1; CDR3nt: TGTGCCAGCAGCCCCGACAGGGGGCGTATCGGGGAGCTGTTTTTT; CDR3aa: CASSPDRGRIGELFF
j_gene: TRBJ1-1; v_gene: TRBV10-3; abundance: few; d_gene: TRBD1; CDR3nt: TGTGCCATCATGACAGGGGGCTTGGACACTGAAGCTTTCTTT; CDR3aa: CAIMTGGLDTEAFF